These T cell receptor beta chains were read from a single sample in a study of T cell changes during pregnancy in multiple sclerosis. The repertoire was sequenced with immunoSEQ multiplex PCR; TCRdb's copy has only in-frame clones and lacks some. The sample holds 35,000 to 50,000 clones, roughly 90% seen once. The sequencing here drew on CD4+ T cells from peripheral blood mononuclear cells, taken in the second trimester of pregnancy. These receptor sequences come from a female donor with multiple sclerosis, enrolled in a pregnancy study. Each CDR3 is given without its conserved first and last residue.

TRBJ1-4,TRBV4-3,ASSQDWTGAHATNEKLF
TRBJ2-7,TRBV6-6,ASSYRAYEQY
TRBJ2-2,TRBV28,ATGQANTGELF
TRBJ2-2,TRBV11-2,ASSPDYNTGELF
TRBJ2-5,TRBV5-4,ASSRTVFQETQY
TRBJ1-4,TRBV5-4,ASSLDRRGEEKLF
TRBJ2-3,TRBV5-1,ASSINPGQGKDTQY
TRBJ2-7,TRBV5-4,ASSSRDRGLEQY
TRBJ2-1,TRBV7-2,ASSLALAGATYNEQF
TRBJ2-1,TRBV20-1,SANRGNEQF
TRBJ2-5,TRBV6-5,ASRQQGYETQY
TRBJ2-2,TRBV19,ASSITSGTGELF
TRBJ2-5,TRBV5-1,ASRAGFTETQY